Detailed here is one T cell receptor (beta chain). The sample originates from a study of T-cell reconstitution after alpha-beta-depleted transplantation in children. This CDR3 is 17 amino acids long. Per germline, CDR1 SGHTA and CDR2 FQGNSA. The V end lost 4 bases, the J end lost 1 base, and 16 bases lay between the germline ends. TCRbeta library preparation incorporated unique molecular identifiers. TCRdb called the PCR reads again in MiXCR, with one record for every CDR3 protein. The repertoire includes 640,000 or so distinct CDR3 sequences, over 15% of them detected once, and approximately 1% sits in the top ten.

This chain links TRBV7-2 with TRBJ2-2, with TRBD1 as a possible D gene (6 bases). Specimen: PBMCs from the stem cell graft donor, collected from the stem cell graft. The sequence derives from a human donor who donated a stem cell graft to a child with acute myeloid leukemia. The CDR3 DNA reads as TGTGCCAGCAGCTCGGAACAGGGTGGCTTGAACACCGGGGAGCTGTTTTTT. Translated, it gives CASSSEQGGLNTGELFF.